The sequence of this T cell receptor beta chain was determined in a study of cytomegalovirus exposure and HLA in healthy donors (dated by TCRdb to 2015 to 2018). About the study as a whole: In an earlier analysis of approximately 640 of the donors, 250 to 350 Gb of sequence data and roughly 100 million unique TCR beta sequences from roughly 190 million T cells were reported. Roughly five DR-DQ haplotypes were handled as single units for association and clustering because linkage in the cohort was strong. To predict cytomegalovirus infection status, the study brought together high-throughput TCR immunosequencing, statistical association of individual TCRs with disease status, and machine learning. Genome-wide SNP genotypes for about three fifths of the roughly 700 donors were used in a later genetic analysis, which treated that subset as a discovery cohort. The study was designed to test whether signatures of past pathogen exposure could be identified by cataloging public T cell receptors. Among the roughly 390 genotyped donors, 75% to 90% belonged to the genetic ancestry cluster associated with self-reported Caucasian donors. Every repertoire in the discovery cohort had been generated on one and the same sequencing platform. Among almost 400 genotyped donors of the cohort, an average of 235,054 unique TCR beta nucleotide sequences were sequenced per donor, 15% to 20% of them non-productive. Rather than drawing on any new phenotypic data, the later analysis identified candidate immune exposures from TCR beta sequences and the way those sequences occurred across donors. Donor age, sex, ethnicity and CMV serostatus were compiled together with the repertoire data. HLA typing included class I and class II loci at four-digit resolution. Using immunosequencing, the study profiled T cell repertoires from approximately 700 subjects and related those repertoires to cytomegalovirus serostatus. A later analysis re-analyzed previously published TCR beta repertoires from 666 donors and added high-resolution HLA genotyping to study TCR occurrence patterns. A separate validation cohort of approximately 120 different subjects was used in addition to the roughly 670-subject first cohort. The number of typed donors differed by locus: about 620-640 for A, B, C, DRB1 and DQB1; some 540 for DQA1; around 610 for DPA1; and about 470 for DPB1. Roughly 300 gigabases of sequencing data and 70 million to 100 million unique TCR sequences made up an early release that covered over 550 HLA-typed donors. In an earlier analysis of a few hundred of the donors, high-throughput TCR beta sequencing was used to judge whether each TCR beta V gene segment behaved as functional or pseudogenic. General findings and caveats noted by the study authors: In an earlier analysis of 587 of the donors, most TCR beta V segments appeared in productive rearrangements about 87% or about 30% of the time, broadly matching IMGT annotations. According to a later analysis, most CMV-associated TCR beta chains appeared to be HLA-restricted, and the HLA associations seemed to be driven largely by CMV exposure. While some public TCRs were present in many individuals, most TCR sequences turned up only very rarely across donors. A later analysis found that HLA-associated TCR beta chains were more clonally expanded and had lower generation probabilities than equally common non-associated chains. The study gave a list of under 200 TCR beta chains associated with cytomegalovirus. In a later analysis, several top co-occurrence clusters were reported to appear linked to parvovirus B19, influenza, CMV and Epstein-Barr virus. According to a later genetic analysis, donors in an Asian-associated ancestry cluster had fewer N-insertions in productive TCRs than the approximately 710-donor mean. A cluster of highly shared sequence variants was judged likely to be a technical artifact of the sequencing pipeline. The only immune exposure information available for the cohort was CMV serostatus. A later genetic analysis associated a missense DCLRE1C variant with V-gene and J-gene trimming of TCR beta chains, and an independent cohort replicated the association. A further reported finding was that TCR beta sequences accurately predicted the HLA-A and HLA-B alleles for most subjects in the first cohort. Presence/absence analyses assumed roughly uniform sequencing depth across donors, an assumption that may not hold. When HLA alleles, especially DR and DQ, strongly co-occurred, TCR associations were difficult to assign to individual alleles. Because some donors lacked HLA typing at each locus, the association tests relied only on the typed subset. Only TCR beta chains were sequenced in this cohort, and the absence of alpha or paired-chain data limited detectable features. The classifier was reported to diagnose cytomegalovirus status with high specificity and sensitivity in both the original cohort and the validation cohort. In a later analysis, the rate of TCR association differed among HLA loci, with DRB1 alleles having the most associated TCRs and HLA-C alleles having the fewest. According to the authors, the approach could potentially be generalized to other disease states and immunological phenotypes. A few of the identified cytomegalovirus-associated TCR beta chains were confirmed in vitro to be specific for cytomegalovirus antigens. At a false discovery rate of 0.05, a later analysis linked approximately 18,000 TCR beta sequences to specific HLA alleles. The earlier analysis of fewer than 750 of the donors excluded approximately 17 rarely observed V segments, including chromosome 9 orphons, because counts were too low. Linkage disequilibrium might explain the correlated functional status among segregating V segments, but an unknown experimental factor could not be excluded.

In total, roughly 670 healthy bone marrow donors made up the cohort. Cohort members were all nominally healthy when sampled, although unrecorded immune exposures were likely present. The donor tested CMV seronegative, placing the donor among the 352 seronegative members of the cohort. A peripheral blood sample was provided by each donor, and peripheral blood mononuclear cells were used for TCR beta sequencing. The Qiagen DNeasy Blood Extraction Kit was used to extract genomic DNA from the blood cell samples. A remark on this clone: What antigen it recognizes has not been identified.

The method behind the library was the immunoSEQ multiplex PCR assay. A mixture of 60 forward primers for TCR Vbeta segments and 13 reverse primers for TCR Jbeta segments was used in the multiplex PCR. The CDR3 region of rearranged TCR beta genes was amplified from genomic DNA with a multiplex PCR assay. The Illumina HiSeq System was used to sequence the amplified TCR beta libraries as 87-base-pair reads. On the authors' methods: Across the 700 or so repertoires, a later analysis counted some 80 million unique TCR beta chains, 9 million to 14 million of which were shared by at least two donors. Raw reads were error-corrected and collapsed into unique sequences by a nearest-neighbor algorithm in which closely related sequences were merged to remove PCR and sequencing errors. Alignment of CDR3 sequences to IMGT reference sequences was used to assign V, D and J gene segments. For a sequence to be retained, at least a six-nucleotide match to both a V gene segment and a J gene segment was required. Rearrangements were called productive when the CDR3 lacked stop codons and stayed in frame with V and J; all others were non-productive. Following IMGT convention, CDR3 was defined as the stretch from the second conserved V-encoded cysteine to the conserved J-encoded phenylalanine. In an earlier analysis of some 550 of the donors, sequences lacking an unambiguous match to a single V gene segment were excluded. An earlier analysis of fewer than 650 of the donors classified V segments as functional when productive rearrangements were above 56.7% and as segregating when the standard deviation between donors was above 5%. To diagnose cytomegalovirus status from the catalog of TCR beta chain sequences, a statistical classification framework was built. In a later analysis, V and J genes were assigned by comparing TCR nucleotide sequences against IMGT/GENE-DB human TR gene sequences. A later analysis assigned CDR3 sequences and most-parsimonious VDJ recombination scenarios with the TCRdist pipeline. In a later analysis, every TCR beta chain was defined by the combination of its CDR3 amino acid sequence and its V-gene family, and reads without a unique V-gene family were dropped. To address suspected cross-contamination and a sequencing artifact, a later analysis removed some 620 highly shared, low-generation-probability nucleotide sequences. In a later analysis, a clonal expansion index for each public chain was calculated from normalized within-repertoire ranks of inferred template counts. In a later analysis, generation probabilities were computed using a VDJ recombination model fitted to out-of-frame rearrangements, and the results were checked against IGoR. Hypergeometric tests were used in a later analysis to score TCR-TCR, TCR-HLA and TCR-CMV co-occurrence, with a repertoire-size bias correction applied to the TCR pairs. In a later analysis, false discovery rates were estimated by permuting HLA or CMV assignments 20 times. In a later analysis, co-occurring TCRs were grouped using DBSCAN, with TCRdist sequence similarity added in when clustering inside HLA-allele-positive subsets. Repertoires with fewer than 30,000 or more than 120,000 public chains were left out of co-occurrence clustering, as were five repertoires with anomalous nucleotide sharing. TCRdb carries this immuneACCESS record with in-frame sequences only. Its versions omit some clonotypes, under half of them owing to an unresolved V gene in the studies checked, with the rest unexplained. V and J calls and clone size follow that table, whereas D and trimming were derived from the DNA. The sample's records list about 140,000 clones. Clones ranked in the top ten supply roughly 2% of the sample.

Sequencing was performed on PBMCs. This clonotype originated in a woman aged 18-29 years in good health and CMV-seronegative.

The DNA sequence is as follows: TGTGCCAGCAGCGGACAGGGCAGCGGGGAGCTGTTTTTT. Its protein is CASSGQGSGELFF. This chain is built from TRBV9 and TRBJ2-2; 7 of the junction bases match TRBD1. The CDR3 measures 13 amino acids from cysteine to phenylalanine. This entry keeps only the CDR3 DNA: 39 bases, framed from base 1. After removal of 3 bases from V and 7 bases from J, the junction retains 3 bases not matched to a gene. CDR1 is given as SGDLS and CDR2 as YYNGEE, both from the germline V gene.